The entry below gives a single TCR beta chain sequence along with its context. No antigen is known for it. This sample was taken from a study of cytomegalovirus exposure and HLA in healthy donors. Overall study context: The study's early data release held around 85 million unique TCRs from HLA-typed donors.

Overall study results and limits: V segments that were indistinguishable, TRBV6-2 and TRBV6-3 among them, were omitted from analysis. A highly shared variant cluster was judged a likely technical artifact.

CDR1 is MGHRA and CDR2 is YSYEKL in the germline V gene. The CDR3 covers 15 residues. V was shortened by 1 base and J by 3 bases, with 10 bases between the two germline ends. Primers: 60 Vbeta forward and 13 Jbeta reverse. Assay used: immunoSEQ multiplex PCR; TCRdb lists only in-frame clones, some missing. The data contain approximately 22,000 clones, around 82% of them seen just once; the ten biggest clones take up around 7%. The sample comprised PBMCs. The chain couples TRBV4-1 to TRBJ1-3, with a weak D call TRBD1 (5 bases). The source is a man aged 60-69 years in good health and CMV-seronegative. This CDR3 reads CASSQGEGVGNTIYF. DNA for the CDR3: TGCGCCAGCAGCCAAGGCGAAGGGGTTGGAAACACCATATATTTT.